Listed here are 14 T cell receptor beta chains from one sample, sequenced in a study of blood T cell repertoires in COVID-19. Clones were sequenced by immunoSEQ multiplex PCR, and TCRdb holds only the in-frame ones, with some missing. This sample has around 69,000 clones, with roughly 79% found just once. The material sequenced was peripheral blood. The receptors shown here come from a woman in her sixties or seventies with acute or convalescent COVID-19.

This clone has just one count. The J gene is TRBJ2-5, the V gene TRBV3-1 (or the pseudogene TRBV3-2); D may be TRBD2 (6 bases). The CDR3 is 15 amino acids. CDR1 is LGHDT, CDR2 YNNKEL, per germline (reference sequence). V lost 4 bases to trimming and J lost 5 bases, with 17 bases between them. The CDR3, as DNA: TGTGCCAGCAGCCGCGGGCCACAGGCGGGGGAGACCCAGTACTTC. Its translation is CASSRGPQAGETQYF.

DNA for the CDR3: TGTGCCAGCAGCGTAGGGAGGGCCTCCTACAATGAGCAGTTCTTC. Translating it yields CASSVGRASYNEQFF. The V and J genes are TRBV9 and TRBJ2-1; D perhaps matches TRBD2 (6 bases). The V and J ends lost 0 bases and 0 bases respectively, with 7 bases between them. Germline V gene data show CDR1 as SGDLS and CDR2 as YYNGEE. This CDR3 region has 15 residues.

The V and J genes are TRBV5-1 and TRBJ2-3, with no clear D. Per the germline V gene, CDR1 is SGHRS and CDR2 is YFSETQ. V dropped 4 bases and J dropped 5 bases, with 8 bases sitting between them. CDR3 length: 12 amino acids. The CDR3 nucleotides are TGCGCCAGCAGCCTAACGGGAGATACGCAGTATTTT. Its translation is CASSLTGDTQYF.

This clone was counted once. The rearrangement uses TRBV9 and TRBJ1-2, with D unclear. Germline V lookup: CDR1 SGDLS, CDR2 YYNGEE. Trimming took off 4 bases at V and 4 bases at J, with 14 bases between the two ends. The CDR3 covers 14 residues. CDR3 protein: CASSSRSGLYGYTF. In nucleotides, the CDR3 is TGTGCCAGCAGCTCCAGAAGCGGTCTCTATGGCTACACCTTC. The variable domain in full, completed from reference TRBV9 and TRBJ1-2, reads DSGVTQTPKHLITATGQRVTLRCSPRSGDLSVYWYQQSLDQGLQFLIQYYNGEERAKGNILERFSAQQFPDLHSELNLSSLELGDSALYFCASSSRSGLYGYTFGSGTRLTVV.

This chain links TRBV7-2 with TRBJ1-5; D unresolved. The ends were cut back, 2 bases at V and 2 bases at J, with 4 bases in the middle. Per germline, CDR1 SGHTA and CDR2 FQGNSA. The CDR3 totals 13 residues. CDR3 region: CASSLQGNQPQHF. The CDR3 DNA is TGTGCCAGCAGCTTACAGGGCAATCAGCCCCAGCATTTT.

V and J are TRBV5-6 and TRBJ2-1, with D perhaps TRBD2 (6 bases). Per germline, CDR1 SGHDT and CDR2 YYEEEE. V was pared by 6 bases and J by 8 bases, with 18 bases between. The CDR3 extends over 14 amino acids. The DNA of the CDR3 is TGTGCCAGCAACTGGGGCCGGGGCGGGGATGAGCAGTTCTTC. This codes for CASNWGRGGDEQFF.

The chain links TRBV4-1 to TRBJ1-3; D call uncertain. Trimming removed 4 bases from V and 0 bases from J, with 13 bases in between. The CDR3 extends over 16 amino acids. In germline, CDR1 is MGHRA, CDR2 YSYEKL. In nucleotides, the CDR3 is TGCGCCAGCAGCCGACTACAAGACCTCTCTGGAAACACCATATATTTT. The encoded protein is CASSRLQDLSGNTIYF.

The V gene is TRBV7-8, the J gene TRBJ1-4; 7 bases agree with TRBD1. V lost 6 bases, J lost 5 bases, and 15 bases stayed unmatched. The CDR3 extends over 17 amino acids. Germline V lookup: CDR1 SGHVS, CDR2 FQNEAQ. The CDR3: CASRTLTGSAPNEKLFF. The CDR3 DNA sequence: TGTGCCAGCAGGACCCTGACAGGGAGCGCCCCGAATGAAAAACTGTTTTTT.

The V and J genes are TRBV6-7 and TRBJ2-7, with 8 nucleotides matching TRBD1. TRBV6-7 is sorted into the ORF group, with uncertain function. Trimming removed 2 bases from V and 6 bases from J; junction bases left unmatched: 6. This CDR3 region has 14 residues. The CDR3: CASSYRTGLREQYF. The DNA for the CDR3 is TGTGCCAGCAGTTACAGGACAGGGCTACGCGAGCAGTACTTC.

The chain employs TRBV28 and TRBJ2-5; TRBD2 matches 14 bases. Trimming removed 2 bases from V and 4 bases from J; junction bases left unmatched: 3. The CDR3 totals 16 residues. Germline values: CDR1 MDHEN, CDR2 SYDVKM. CDR3 coding DNA: TGTGCCAGCAGTTTAAGGGGACTAGCGGGAGTAGAGACCCAGTACTTC. Protein product: CASSLRGLAGVETQYF.

The rearrangement joins TRBV9 to TRBJ2-2; 8 bases line up with TRBD1. Looked up from germline, CDR1 is SGDLS and CDR2 is YYNGEE. The CDR3 runs to 15 residues. J was trimmed by 6 bases and V by 2 bases; bases with no gene match: 6. This chain's CDR3 is CASSVRTGLSGELFF. CDR3 DNA: TGTGCCAGCAGCGTTAGGACAGGGCTCTCCGGGGAGCTGTTTTTT.

This clone has only a few counts. The chain carries TRBV7-9 and TRBJ1-1, with D perhaps TRBD1 (5 bases). The CDR3 contains 15 residues. The germline V and J ends were trimmed by 5 bases and 4 bases, with 17 bases remaining between them. CDR1 SEHNR and CDR2 FQNEAQ come from the germline V gene (reference sequence). The CDR3 DNA reads TGTGCCAGCAGCACGCAGACAGTAAAAGCCACTGAAGCTTTCTTT. This gives the protein CASSTQTVKATEAFF.

The rearrangement uses TRBV10-3 and TRBJ2-7; the D is unclear. V was trimmed by 6 bases and J by 3 bases, leaving 12 bases between them. CDR1 is ENHRY and CDR2 is SYGVKD in the germline V gene. This CDR3 contains 13 residues. The CDR3 DNA sequence: TGTGCCATCAGCAACCATAGCAGCTACGAGCAGTACTTC. It specifies CAISNHSSYEQYF.

This sequence joins TRBV5-1 and TRBJ2-2; the D is unclear. The V gene's germline CDR1 is SGHRS and CDR2 YFSETQ. V lost 4 bases, J lost 1 base, and 2 bases lay in between. The CDR3 is 12 residues long. DNA of the CDR3: TGCGCCAGCAGCCAGAACACCGGGGAGCTGTTTTTT. The encoded protein is CASSQNTGELFF.